One sample yielded the 16 T cell receptor beta chains listed below, sequenced in a study of beta chain features in type 1 diabetes. The sequenced template was cDNA made from the entire isolated RNA. Generated by immunoSEQ multiplex PCR, the TCRdb table keeps only in-frame clones and is missing some. The table shows around 140,000 clones, with approximately 9.8% occurring only once. Sample: central memory CD4+ T cells from blood. These TCRs come from a woman in her forties in good health.

This clone has only a few counts. V is TRBV7-2 and J is TRBJ2-5, with 11 positions matching TRBD2. The CDR3 extends over 15 amino acids. Germline loops: CDR1 SGHTA, CDR2 FQGNSA. V shed 3 bases, J shed 4 bases, and the junction held 4 bases outside the gene matches. The CDR3 region is CASSFPTSGVETQYF. The CDR3 nucleotides read TGTGCCAGCAGCTTCCCGACTAGCGGGGTAGAGACCCAGTACTTC.

The chain couples TRBV7-8 to TRBJ1-3; D uncertain. Germline CDR1 SGHVS, CDR2 FQNEAQ. The CDR3 runs to 12 residues. V lost 3 bases, J lost 4 bases, and 4 bases lay in between. The CDR3 region has the DNA TGTGCCAGCAGCTTTCTGGGAAACACCATATATTTT. It codes for CASSFLGNTIYF.

This clone was detected only a few times. The J gene is TRBJ2-3, the V gene TRBV11-2; 8 bases are a match to TRBD1. V shed 7 bases and J 1 base; nucleotides not matched to a gene: 10. The CDR3 contains 16 residues. CDR1 is SGHAT and CDR2 is FQNNGV in the germline V gene. In nucleotides, the CDR3 is TGTGCCAGCATCAGGGGGACAGGATCCGGCACAGATACGCAGTATTTT. This encodes CASIRGTGSGTDTQYF. Complete variable domain (other parts from reference TRBV11-2 and TRBJ2-3): EAGVAQSPRYKIIEKRQSVAFWCNPISGHATLYWYQQILGQGPKLLIQFQNNGVVDDSQLPKDRFSAERLKGVDSTLKIQPAKLEDSAVYLCASIRGTGSGTDTQYFGPGTRLTVL.

In this sample, this clone turned up a few times. J is TRBJ2-1 and V is TRBV19, with TRBD1 matching over 12 bases. CDR3 length equals 18 residues. Germline values: CDR1 LNHDA, CDR2 SQIVND (reference sequence). V gave up 3 bases and J gave up 5 bases; unmatched junction bases: 11. CDR3 residues: CASSMWGQGASMDNEQFF. Here the CDR3 DNA reads TGTGCCAGTAGTATGTGGGGACAGGGGGCATCTATGGACAATGAGCAGTTCTTC.

This clone was observed a handful of times. The rearrangement joins TRBV10-3 to TRBJ2-1; D gene uncertain. The germline V gene has CDR1 ENHRY and CDR2 SYGVKD. The CDR3 runs 11 residues. Trimming left V 7 bases short and J 5 bases short, with 6 bases between. The CDR3 loop is CAIKQDNEQFF. The DNA for the CDR3 is TGTGCCATCAAGCAGGACAATGAGCAGTTCTTC.

J is TRBJ2-7 and V is TRBV7-2, with D perhaps TRBD2 (6 bases). Trimming removed 2 bases from V and 9 bases from J, with 23 bases in between. The germline V gene has CDR1 SGHTA and CDR2 FQGNSA. The CDR3 sequence is 16 residues long. The CDR3 spells CASSLRRAGPASPQYF. CDR3 coding DNA: TGTGCCAGCAGCTTAAGGAGGGCAGGGCCCGCTTCTCCGCAGTACTTC.

On this clone: Other DNA sequences from this sample encode an identical CDR3 as well. The rearrangement links TRBV4-3 to TRBJ1-2; 12 nucleotides agree with TRBD1. In germline, CDR1 is LGHNA, CDR2 YSLEER. The length of the CDR3 is 16 residues. The trim removed 3 bases at V and 5 bases at J, leaving 7 bases unmatched. CDR3 nucleotides: TGCGCCAGCAGCCAGGGGACAGGGGGCGGTCCATATGGCTACACCTTC. It translates to CASSQGTGGGPYGYTF.

The chain couples TRBV4-2 to TRBJ2-7; D unclear. There are 18 residues in the CDR3. Germline V gene sequence: CDR1 LGHNA, CDR2 YNFKEQ. The V end was cut by 0 bases, the J end by 2 bases, with 20 bases between. The CDR3 loop is CASSQDLNGPGNPYEQYF. CDR3 nucleotide sequence: TGTGCCAGCAGCCAAGATTTAAATGGGCCAGGAAACCCCTACGAGCAGTACTTC.

In its sample, this clone was seen a few times. The chain recombines TRBV5-1 with TRBJ2-5; no reliable D call. CDR1 SGHRS and CDR2 YFSETQ come from the germline V gene. The V and J ends lost 6 bases and 5 bases respectively, with 20 bases between them. The CDR3 spans 15 residues. CDR3 in amino acids: CASKKQAVGIETQYF. CDR3 coding DNA: TGCGCCAGCAAAAAGCAGGCAGTAGGTATTGAGACCCAGTACTTC.

This clone was seen a few times. The genes are TRBV5-4 and TRBJ2-5; D may be TRBD2 (6 bases). Trimming pared 1 base from V and 3 bases from J, leaving 13 bases between. The CDR3 spans 15 residues. Germline V gene lookup returns CDR1 SGHNT and CDR2 YYREEE (reference sequence). The CDR3 DNA reads as TGTGCCAGCAGCTTGCTGGGGCGGGGCGAAGAGACCCAGTACTTC. Residues: CASSLLGRGEETQYF.

The table lists this clone with a few counts. The chain joins TRBV2 to TRBJ1-2; 8 bases match TRBD1. The ends lost 7 bases at V and 5 bases at J; junction bases unmatched: 9. In germline, CDR1 is SNHLY, CDR2 FYNNEI. The CDR3 consists of 14 residues. In nucleotides, the CDR3 is TGTGCCAGCAACGTTGGACAGGGACAATATGGCTACACCTTC. It codes for CASNVGQGQYGYTF. Complete variable domain (other parts from reference TRBV2 and TRBJ1-2): EPEVTQTPSHQVTQMGQEVILRCVPISNHLYFYWYRQILGQKVEFLVSFYNNEISEKSEIFDDQFSVERPDGSNFTLKIRSTKLEDSAMYFCASNVGQGQYGYTFGSGTRLTVV.

This rearrangement joins TRBV2 to TRBJ1-5; TRBD1 aligns across 7 bases. The CDR3 spans 13 residues. Germline CDR1 reads SNHLY; CDR2 reads FYNNEI. Trimming at V came to 6 bases and at J to 5 bases, leaving 4 bases not matched to a gene. The CDR3 sequence: CASSQGQYQPQHF. CDR3 bases: TGTGCCAGCAGCCAGGGACAGTATCAGCCCCAGCATTTT.

There are a few counts of this clone. The V and J genes are TRBV6-5 and TRBJ1-5, with 8 bases that match TRBD1. Germline assignment: CDR1 MNHEY and CDR2 SVGAGI. V lost 6 bases and J lost 7; bases outside the gene matches: 5. This CDR3 spans 13 amino acids. CDR3 protein: CASRTGVNQPQHF. The DNA of the CDR3 is TGTGCCAGCAGGACAGGGGTCAACCAGCCCCAGCATTTT.

V usage is TRBV19 and J usage is TRBJ2-7; 7 bases map to TRBD1. The CDR3 runs 13 residues. Trimming removed 7 bases from V and 7 bases from J; junction bases left unmatched: 10. The V gene's germline CDR1 is LNHDA and CDR2 SQIVND (reference sequence). The DNA for the CDR3 is TGTGCCAGTAAGGGGGACAGAGGGATGGAGCAGTACTTC. It is translated as CASKGDRGMEQYF.

This clone was counted a single time. The rearrangement uses TRBV13 and TRBJ2-3, with 7 bases lining up with TRBD2. This CDR3 region has 15 residues. The germline V gene has CDR1 PRHDT and CDR2 FYEKMQ (reference sequence). J lost 2 bases, V lost 3 bases, and 5 bases had no gene match. Written as DNA, the CDR3 is TGTGCCAGCAGCTTGGGCGGGGGAGTCACAGATACGCAGTATTTT. Its translation is CASSLGGGVTDTQYF.

This clone was recorded a few times. This sequence joins TRBV18 and TRBJ1-3; D is undetermined. Germline V gene sequence: CDR1 KGHSH, CDR2 LQKENI. The CDR3 loop spans 13 amino acids. The V gene lost 2 bases and the J gene lost 6 bases, with 8 bases spanning the gap. CDR3 residues: CASSPGSENTIYF. The CDR3 coding sequence is TGTGCCAGCTCACCAGGGAGTGAAAACACCATATATTTT.